These 28 T cell receptor beta chains were sequenced from one sample in a study of tumor-infiltrating lymphocytes in localized non-small cell lung cancer. The data were produced by immunoSEQ multiplex PCR, yet TCRdb's version contains in-frame clones alone and is incomplete. The profile shows roughly 7,100 clones, 60% to 80% of them singletons. The material sequenced was lung tumor tissue. The receptors were gathered from a human donor with non-small cell lung cancer.

This chain uses TRBV30 with TRBJ1-4; maybe TRBD1 (6 bases). V was shortened by 2 bases and J by 10 bases, with 17 bases between the two germline ends. This CDR3 has 14 residues. Germline CDR1 is GTSNPN and CDR2 is SVGIG (reference sequence). The CDR3 bases are TGTGCCTGGAGTCTCGGGGGACAAGAGGGAAAACTGTTTTTT. Encoded protein: CAWSLGGQEGKLFF.

CDR3: CASSLREEGDTQYF. In nucleotides, the CDR3 is TGTGCCAGCAGCTTAAGGGAGGAGGGGGATACGCAGTATTTT. The chain uses TRBV11-2 and TRBJ2-3, with a weak D call TRBD2 (6 bases). The germline gives CDR1 SGHAT, CDR2 FQNNGV. This CDR3 is 14 amino acids long. Trimming pared 2 bases from V and 6 bases from J, leaving 12 bases between. Looking up the rest from reference TRBV11-2 and TRBJ2-3 gives the full variable domain: EAGVAQSPRYKIIEKRQSVAFWCNPISGHATLYWYQQILGQGPKLLIQFQNNGVVDDSQLPKDRFSAERLKGVDSTLKIQPAKLEDSAVYLCASSLREEGDTQYFGPGTRLTVL.

This clone appeared once. One junction end disagrees with the germline gene, perhaps due to a read error. The rearrangement joins TRBV18 to TRBJ1-6; D is unresolved. The CDR3 loop spans 16 amino acids. The germline V gene encodes CDR1 KGHSH and CDR2 LQKENI. DNA of the CDR3: TGTGCTAGCTCACCAGCTGGACTCGATTCTAATTCACCCCTCCACTTT. It codes for CASSPAGLDSNSPLHF.

J is TRBJ2-2 and V is TRBV11-3; TRBD1 matches 8 bases. The V gene end was trimmed by 5 bases and the J gene end by 6 bases; junction bases not matched to a gene: 5. The CDR3 covers 14 residues. CDR1 and CDR2 (germline): SGHNT, YENEEA. The CDR3 bases are TGTGCCAGCAGCCCCGACAGGGGCTCCGGGGAGCTGTTTTTT. It is translated as CASSPDRGSGELFF.

This chain connects TRBV5-6 to TRBJ2-3; either TRBD1 or TRBD2 may supply D (5 bases each). Per the germline V gene, CDR1 is SGHDT and CDR2 is YYEEEE. V lost 2 bases and J 2 bases, leaving 15 bases between the germline ends. The CDR3 runs 16 residues. CDR3 amino acids: CASSFSSSGTTDTQYF. DNA of the CDR3: TGTGCCAGCAGCTTTAGTAGTTCGGGGACCACAGATACGCAGTATTTT.

The CDR3 reads CASSLDGAYEQYF. CDR3 nucleotides: TGTGCCAGTAGTTTGGACGGAGCCTACGAGCAGTACTTC. The V gene is TRBV19, the J gene TRBJ2-7; D ambiguous. V lost 5 bases and J lost 2, with 10 bases in between. Per germline, CDR1 LNHDA and CDR2 SQIVND (reference sequence). This CDR3 contains 13 residues. The whole variable domain, filled in from reference TRBV19 and TRBJ2-7, reads DGGITQSPKYLFRKEGQNVTLSCEQNLNHDAMYWYRQDPGQGLRLIYYSQIVNDFQKGDIAEGYSVSREKKESFPLTVTSAQKNPTAFYLCASSLDGAYEQYFGPGTRLTVT.

The V call is TRBV5-4, the J call TRBJ2-7; no firm D call. The CDR3 spans 13 residues. The V end was cut by 4 bases, the J end by 5 bases, with 13 bases between. Germline CDR1 and CDR2: SGHNT and YYREEE (reference sequence). The CDR3: CASSPKGSNEQYF. The CDR3 nucleotides read TGTGCCAGCAGCCCGAAAGGATCAAACGAGCAGTACTTC.

The count of this clone is one. The V call is TRBV18, the J call TRBJ2-3; D gene ambiguous. This CDR3 is built from 13 residues. From germline, CDR1 is KGHSH and CDR2 LQKENI. Between the trimmed V and J ends, which lost 1 base and 5 bases, there was a span of 7 bases. CDR3 nucleotides: TGTGCCAGCTCACCACTCTCGGTAGATACGCAGTATTTT. It yields the protein CASSPLSVDTQYF.

This rearrangement joins TRBV10-3 to TRBJ1-6; perhaps TRBD1 as D (6 bases). The CDR3 is 13 residues long. V dropped 2 bases and J dropped 9 bases, with 8 bases sitting between them. Germline V gene sequence: CDR1 ENHRY, CDR2 SYGVKD. This CDR3 reads CAISEGGGSPLHF. CDR3 nucleotide sequence: TGTGCCATCAGTGAGGGGGGCGGTTCACCCCTCCACTTT.

This clone was detected only once. The V and J genes are TRBV10-3 and TRBJ1-5; 9 nucleotides align to TRBD1. CDR1 and CDR2 from the germline V gene are ENHRY and SYGVKD. Trimming took 5 bases from V and 5 from J; bases not matched to a gene: 7. CDR3 length equals 15 residues. The CDR3 here is CAISLGTGTDQPQHF. The CDR3 bases are TGTGCCATCAGTTTGGGGACAGGGACTGATCAGCCCCAGCATTTT.

The chain recombines TRBV10-3 with TRBJ1-5; D possibly corresponds to TRBD1 (6 bases). CDR3 length: 15 amino acids. Germline loops: CDR1 ENHRY, CDR2 SYGVKD. Between the trimmed V and J ends, which lost 10 bases and 7 bases, there was a span of 23 bases. In DNA, the CDR3 is TGTGCCACCGAGGCCGGTCAGGGGTTTGAGCAGCCCCAGCATTTT. Translation gives CATEAGQGFEQPQHF.

V and J are TRBV5-4 and TRBJ1-5, with D hard to call. The length of the CDR3 is 12 residues. V was cut by 1 base and J by 6 bases, with 5 bases left in between. CDR1 is SGHNT and CDR2 is YYREEE in the germline V gene (reference sequence). The CDR3 region is CASSLLGQPQHF. CDR3 coding DNA: TGTGCCAGCAGCTTGCTAGGTCAGCCCCAGCATTTT.

This chain links TRBV19 with TRBJ2-1; 10 bases are shared with TRBD2. The germline CDR1 and CDR2 sequences are LNHDA and SQIVND (reference sequence). Losses at the gene ends were 8 bases for V and 3 bases for J; bases not matched to a gene: 4. The CDR3 has 14 residues. This CDR3 reads CASHSSGSYNEQFF. The DNA of the CDR3 is TGTGCCAGTCACTCTAGCGGGAGCTACAATGAGCAGTTCTTC.

The V and J genes are TRBV9 and TRBJ2-1; D gene uncertain. The germline CDR1 and CDR2 sequences are SGDLS and YYNGEE. The CDR3 has 15 amino acids. V was clipped by 0 bases and J by 0 bases, with 7 bases between them. The CDR3 loop reads CASSVGASSYNEQFF. The CDR3 DNA follows: TGTGCCAGCAGCGTAGGGGCTAGCTCCTACAATGAGCAGTTCTTC.

The chain employs TRBV7-2 and TRBJ2-1, with 9 bases aligning to TRBD2. J was trimmed by 3 bases and V by 5 bases; bases with no gene match: 5. The CDR3 length is 15 residues. CDR1 SGHTA and CDR2 FQGNSA come from the germline V gene. CDR3 sequence reads: CASSIGTSSYNEQFF. DNA for the CDR3: TGTGCCAGCAGCATTGGGACTAGCAGCTACAATGAGCAGTTCTTC.

This clone appeared once. The V and J genes are TRBV5-1 and TRBJ2-6; D is possibly TRBD2 (6 bases). V was cut by 4 bases and J by 2 bases, with 10 bases left in between. Germline V gene lookup returns CDR1 SGHRS and CDR2 YFSETQ. This CDR3 spans 15 amino acids. In DNA, the CDR3 is TGCGCCAGCAGCGACCGGGGGACTGGGGCCAACGTCCTGACTTTC. It codes for CASSDRGTGANVLTF. The whole variable domain, remainder taken from reference TRBV5-1 and TRBJ2-6, is KAGVTQTPRYLIKTRGQQVTLSCSPISGHRSVSWYQQTPGQGLQFLFEYFSETQRNKGNFPGRFSGRQFSNSRSEMNVSTLELGDSALYLCASSDRGTGANVLTFGAGSRLTVL.

The chain carries TRBV7-9 and TRBJ1-1; 9 bases align to TRBD1. Trimming removed 1 base from V and 14 bases from J; junction bases left unmatched: 11. The germline V gene encodes CDR1 SEHNR and CDR2 FQNEAQ (reference sequence). This CDR3 is 14 amino acids long. CDR3 nucleotide sequence: TGTGCCAGCAGCTTAGAGGTTAGGGGACAGGGAGTCTTCTTT. Protein sequence: CASSLEVRGQGVFF. The full variable domain, in which reference TRBV7-9 and TRBJ1-1 provide the parts outside the CDR3, is DTGVSQNPRHKITKRGQNVTFRCDPISEHNRLYWYRQTLGQGPEFLTYFQNEAQLEKSRLLSDRFSAERPKGSFSTLEIQRTEQGDSAMYLCASSLEVRGQGVFFGQGTRLTVV.

The chain links TRBV7-3 to TRBJ2-2; D ambiguous. CDR1 SGHTA and CDR2 FQGTGA come from the germline V gene. V shed 3 bases and J shed 0 bases, with 8 bases lying between them. This CDR3 has 15 amino acids. CDR3 region: CASSFGSANTGELFF. CDR3 DNA sequence: TGTGCCAGCAGCTTTGGGTCCGCGAACACCGGGGAGCTGTTTTTT.

The CDR3 sequence: CASSRSGAGTGELFF. As DNA, the CDR3 is TGTGCCAGCAGCCGGAGCGGTGCGGGAACCGGGGAGCTGTTTTTT. This chain connects TRBV7-3 to TRBJ2-2, with a weak D call TRBD2 (6 bases). The germline V and J ends were trimmed by 5 bases and 5 bases, with 15 bases remaining between them. Looked up from germline, CDR1 is SGHTA and CDR2 is FQGTGA. This CDR3 has 15 residues.

The chain links TRBV11-2 to TRBJ2-1; 7 bases agree with TRBD1. The length of the CDR3 is 16 residues. Germline V gene sequence: CDR1 SGHAT, CDR2 FQNNGV. The ends lost 3 bases at V and 0 bases at J; junction bases unmatched: 5. CDR3 loop: CASSFPRDSSYNEQFF. The CDR3 DNA is TGTGCCAGCAGCTTTCCTCGGGACAGCTCCTACAATGAGCAGTTCTTC.

The rearrangement uses TRBV7-9 and TRBJ1-5; tentatively, D is TRBD1 (5 bases). CDR1 is SEHNR and CDR2 is FQNEAQ in the germline V gene (reference sequence). This CDR3 is built from 15 residues. Trimming removed 4 bases from V and 5 bases from J, with 15 bases in between. The CDR3 is CASSSPGEGHQPQHF. In nucleotides, the CDR3 is TGTGCCAGCAGCTCCCCGGGAGAGGGACATCAGCCCCAGCATTTT.

This clone has just one count. The CDR3 region is CASRDLGDSGNTIYF. The DNA for the CDR3 is TGTGCCAGCAGGGACTTGGGGGACTCTGGAAACACCATATATTTT. The rearrangement links TRBV11-2 to TRBJ1-3, with D possibly TRBD1 on 5 matching bases. Trimming shortened V by 6 bases and J by 0 bases, and 12 bases separated the two germline ends. The length of the CDR3 is 15 residues. Germline CDR1 reads SGHAT; CDR2 reads FQNNGV.

This chain joins TRBV7-8 and TRBJ1-1; D remains unclear. Germline CDR1 SGHVS, CDR2 FQNEAQ. The CDR3 contains 14 residues. V was pared by 5 bases and J by 1 base, with 11 bases between. In nucleotides, the CDR3 is TGTGCCAGCAGCGTGACCCTTGCGAACACTGAAGCTTTCTTT. It is translated as CASSVTLANTEAFF.

This clone was recorded once. The V gene is TRBV2, the J gene TRBJ1-5; 12 bases map to TRBD1. V gave up 8 bases and J gave up 8 bases; unmatched junction bases: 7. The CDR3 runs to 14 residues. Germline V lookup: CDR1 SNHLY, CDR2 FYNNEI. CDR3 sequence (DNA): TGTGCCAGCTCCCGGGACAGGGGGCCTAAGCCCCAGCATTTT. This codes for CASSRDRGPKPQHF.

The chain recombines TRBV30 with TRBJ1-4; weak D call: TRBD1 (5 bases). This CDR3 region has 15 residues. V was trimmed by 2 bases and J by 5 bases, leaving 15 bases between them. Germline values: CDR1 GTSNPN, CDR2 SVGIG (reference sequence). This CDR3 reads CAWSFWGQSNEKLFF. The DNA for the CDR3 is TGTGCCTGGAGTTTCTGGGGCCAGTCAAATGAAAAACTGTTTTTT.

The chain joins TRBV7-3 to TRBJ2-2; D gene uncertain. V lost 0 bases to trimming and J lost 5 bases, with 4 bases between them. Germline CDR1 and CDR2: SGHTA and FQGTGA. The CDR3 extends over 13 amino acids. CDR3 sequence reads: CASSLTGTGELFF. CDR3 in DNA: TGTGCCAGCAGCTTAACCGGTACCGGGGAGCTGTTTTTT.

The chain carries TRBV14 and TRBJ1-1; D is uncertain. The CDR3 extends over 13 amino acids. Germline CDR1 reads SGHDN; CDR2 reads FVKESK. The V end lost 1 base, the J end lost 6 bases, and 9 bases lay between the germline ends. The CDR3 sequence is CASSQANLAEAFF. The CDR3, as DNA: TGTGCCAGCAGCCAAGCTAATTTGGCTGAAGCTTTCTTT. Based on the CDR3 plus reference TRBV14 and TRBJ1-1, the full variable domain is EAGVTQFPSHSVIEKGQTVTLRCDPISGHDNLYWYRRVMGKEIKFLLHFVKESKQDESGMPNNRFLAERTGGTYSTLKVQPAELEDSGVYFCASSQANLAEAFFGQGTRLTVV.

The chain joins TRBV5-4 to TRBJ1-1, with a tentative D call TRBD1 (5 bases). This CDR3 has 13 residues. Between the trimmed V and J ends, which lost 0 bases and 3 bases, there was a span of 6 bases. Germline V lookup: CDR1 SGHNT, CDR2 YYREEE (reference sequence). CDR3 in amino acids: CASSLAGDTEAFF. In DNA, the CDR3 is TGTGCCAGCAGCTTGGCGGGGGACACTGAAGCTTTCTTT.